The present TCR beta chain was sequenced within a study of shared clonotypes between healthy human individuals. The CDR3 contains 18 residues. Trimming cost V 1 base and J 0 bases; bases outside gene matches: 7. From germline, CDR1 is SGHNT and CDR2 YENEEA. The study's findings and limits: Although depth was large, rarefaction showed that sequencing of the sorted subsets was incomplete. A few donors had roughly 5.2% of their naive CD4 clonotypes in common.

Per the original methods: Owing to the provision of junction-only sequences devoid of quality scores by immunoSEQ, filtering differed. Libraries were prepared by immunoSEQ multiplex PCR; TCRdb keeps only in-frame clonotypes and omits some of them. V and J calls and clone size are those listed in that table; D and trimming were worked out from the DNA. Found here are approximately 1.5 million clones, approximately 98% of them singletons; the top ten hold roughly 0.45%. As for this clone: Its cognate antigen is unknown.

The sample comprised naive CD4+ T cells sorted from blood. The subset: CD45RA+ positively selected. This clonotype was sampled from a man aged 25 to 40 in good health. The chain employs TRBV11-3 and TRBJ2-1, with 9 bases aligning to TRBD1. The CDR3, as DNA: TGTGCCAGCAGCTTAGGGGACAGGGCATCTAGCTCCTACAATGAGCAGTTCTTC. It specifies CASSLGDRASSSYNEQFF.